This T cell receptor beta chain was profiled in a study of shared clonotypes between healthy human individuals. Study details: Researchers assigned three CD4 naive, three CD4 memory, two CD8 naive and one CD8 memory plate to each donor.

Some clones are missing from TCRdb's copy, which holds only in-frame ones; the method was immunoSEQ multiplex PCR. Among around 600,000 clones, less than 98% were seen once, and the ten largest hold roughly 0.055%. This CDR3 comprises 17 residues. Germline lookup yields CDR1 SNHLY and CDR2 FYNNEI. Deletions cut 0 bases from V and 2 bases from J, with 17 bases between. Specimen: naive CD4+ T cells sorted from blood. Specified subset: CD45RA+ positively selected. The J gene is TRBJ2-7, the V gene TRBV2; possibly TRBD1 for D (5 bases). The sequence was obtained from a woman aged 25 to 39 in good health. CDR3 region: CASSEAGKGMNTYEQYF. The CDR3 bases are TGTGCCAGCAGTGAAGCGGGGAAGGGGATGAACACCTACGAGCAGTACTTC.